A selection of T cell receptor beta chains follows, all from one sample in a study of blood T cell repertoires in COVID-19. The assay was immunoSEQ multiplex PCR, and TCRdb's table has in-frame clones only and misses some. Among about 92,000 clones listed, 80% to 85% were seen once. Sample: peripheral blood. These receptors all stem from a woman over 75 with active or convalescent COVID-19. The CDR3 runs from the conserved cysteine through the conserved F or W. A D gene is named only where the DNA matches it firmly. Clone size, where shown, is once, few, many, or a class for clones that have expanded.

TRBV5-4,NA,TRBD2,TRBJ2-7,14,TGTGCCAGCACCCAAGGAGCGGGACCTTATGAGCAGTACTTC,CASTQGAGPYEQYF
TRBV10-1,NA,TRBD1,TRBJ1-5,14,TGCGCCAGCAGTGGGAAAGGGGGCGGCCAGCCCCAGCATTTT,CASSGKGGGQPQHF
TRBV28,NA,TRBD1,TRBJ1-2,15,TGTGCTAGCAGTTCGGGACAGATGCGTAACTATGGCTACACCTTC,CASSSGQMRNYGYTF
TRBV12-3/TRBV12-4,NA,NA,TRBJ1-3,12,TGTGCCAGCAGTCTACTCCGGGACACCATATATTTT,CASSLLRDTIYF
TRBV7-2,many,NA,TRBJ1-6,16,TGTGCCAGCAGCTCGAAGACCGGGAGCCCGAATTCACCCCTCCACTTT,CASSSKTGSPNSPLHF
TRBV6-5,NA,NA,TRBJ2-7,15,TGTGCCAGCTCCACCTTACTAGCAGGAAGCTACGAGCAGTACTTC,CASSTLLAGSYEQYF
TRBV7-9,few,NA,TRBJ2-4,14,TGTGCCAGCAGCGCGGACAGATCGGCAAACATTCAGTACTTC,CASSADRSANIQYF
TRBV9,NA,NA,TRBJ2-2,14,TGTGCCAGCAGCTCCCAGGGGAGCACCGGGGAGCTGTTTTTT,CASSSQGSTGELFF
TRBV7-9,NA,NA,TRBJ1-1,15,TGTGCCAGCAGACGGACAGAGAGATTGAACACTGAAGCTTTCTTT,CASRRTERLNTEAFF
TRBV5-6,NA,TRBD2,TRBJ2-6,19,TGTGCCAGCAGCTTTTTCTTAGCGGGGAGTAGCTCTGGGGCCAACGTCCTGACTTTC,CASSFFLAGSSSGANVLTF
TRBV5-1,NA,TRBD2,TRBJ2-1,19,TGCGCCAGCAGCTTGCCACCCGGACTAGCGGGTAGCTCCTACAATGAGCAGTTCTTC,CASSLPPGLAGSSYNEQFF
TRBV18,NA,NA,TRBJ1-1,14,TGTGCCAGCTCACCGGCAGGAATGAACACTGAAGCTTTCTTT,CASSPAGMNTEAFF
TRBV5-1,NA,TRBD1,TRBJ2-3,16,TGCGCCAGCAGCCCCGGGGACAGGGGAGAATCAGATACGCAGTATTTT,CASSPGDRGESDTQYF
TRBV29-1,NA,NA,TRBJ2-1,15,TGCAGCGTGGCTCGGGAGGGGGCGCGAGTGAATGAGCAGTTCTTC,CSVAREGARVNEQFF
TRBV9,NA,NA,TRBJ1-6,19,TGTGCCAGCAGCGCACCAGGGGCCAACCCAAATAGTTATAATTCACCCCTCCACTTT,CASSAPGANPNSYNSPLHF
TRBV15,NA,TRBD2,TRBJ2-1,15,TGTGCCACCAGCAGAGATGGACTAGCGGGTGGGGAGCAGTTCTTC,CATSRDGLAGGEQFF
TRBV11-1,few,NA,TRBJ2-1,16,TGTGCCAGCAGCTTAATACACGGGAGCGCGTACAATGAGCAGTTCTTC,CASSLIHGSAYNEQFF
TRBV19,once,TRBD2,TRBJ2-1,14,TGTGCCAGTGAGACTAGCGGGGGTTACAATGAGCAGTTCTTC,CASETSGGYNEQFF
TRBV16,NA,TRBD1,TRBJ1-1,13,TGTGCCAGCAGGCACAGGGGGGTCACTGAAGCTTTCTTT,CASRHRGVTEAFF
TRBV2,NA,TRBD1,TRBJ1-2,15,TGTGCCAGCAGTGAACCCGAACCGACAGGGGGGATCTACACCTTC,CASSEPEPTGGIYTF
TRBV12-3/TRBV12-4,NA,NA,TRBJ1-3,13,TGTGCCAGCAGTCCGGGCTCTGGAAACACCATATATTTT,CASSPGSGNTIYF
TRBV10-3,few,NA,TRBJ1-1,14,TGTGCCATCAGTGAGCCCAACAAGAACACTGAAGCTTTCTTT,CAISEPNKNTEAFF
TRBV3-1/TRBV3-2,NA,NA,TRBJ1-5,17,TGTGCCAGCAGCCAAGCTCCGGCGGACTGGAGCAATCAGCCCCAGCATTTT,CASSQAPADWSNQPQHF
TRBV15,NA,TRBD1,TRBJ1-1,15,TGTGCCACCAGCAGAGGACAGGGGGCGAACACTGAAGCTTTCTTT,CATSRGQGANTEAFF
TRBV4-1,few,NA,TRBJ1-4,11,TGCGTCACGCGGCAGGGCGAAAAACTGTTTTTT,CVTRQGEKLFF
TRBV4-1,NA,NA,TRBJ1-2,17,TGCGCCAGCAGCCAAGATAAACCCAGAGGGTGGGGCTATGGCTACACCTTC,CASSQDKPRGWGYGYTF
TRBV28,NA,TRBD1,TRBJ1-2,13,TGTGCCAGCAGTCCGGGACAGGCGGATGGCTACACCTTC,CASSPGQADGYTF
TRBV11-2,NA,TRBD1,TRBJ1-2,13,TGTGCCAGCAGCTATGACAGGGGAGGAGGCTACACCTTC,CASSYDRGGGYTF
TRBV5-4,NA,NA,TRBJ2-2,11,TGTGCCAGCAGTAAAACCGGGGAGCTGTTTTTT,CASSKTGELFF
TRBV10-3,NA,NA,TRBJ1-1,15,TGTGCCACCAGGGAAACGACAGAGATGAACACTGAAGCTTTCTTT,CATRETTEMNTEAFF
TRBV11-2,NA,NA,TRBJ2-7,14,TGTGCCAGCAGCTTAAATGGGGCCGTGAACGAGCAGTACTTC,CASSLNGAVNEQYF
TRBV6-6,NA,TRBD2,TRBJ2-2,16,TGTGCCAGCAGTCACACCGGGACTAGTAACACCGGGGAGCTGTTTTTT,CASSHTGTSNTGELFF
TRBV6-5,NA,NA,TRBJ1-1,15,TGTGCCAGCAGACAGGACAGACTCCGTTTCACTGAAGCTTTCTTT,CASRQDRLRFTEAFF
TRBV11-2,NA,NA,TRBJ2-5,18,TGTGCCAGCAGCTTAGATCTTAGTGGGGGGGGCCGTCAAGAGACCCAGTACTTC,CASSLDLSGGGRQETQYF
TRBV21-1,NA,NA,TRBJ2-7,16,TGTGCCAGTCTCGGGGGGGACAGGGCTTGGTACTACGAGCAGTACTTC,CASLGGDRAWYYEQYF
TRBV9,NA,NA,TRBJ1-2,12,TGTGCCAGCAGCGGCCAGGAAAATGGCTACACCTTC,CASSGQENGYTF
TRBV30,NA,NA,TRBJ2-5,11,TGTGCCTGGAGTGTACTGGAGACCCAGTACTTC,CAWSVLETQYF
TRBV11-1,NA,TRBD1,TRBJ1-1,15,TGTGCCAGCAGCCTAGAGACAGGGGGCAACTCTGAAGCTTTCTTT,CASSLETGGNSEAFF
TRBV27,NA,NA,TRBJ2-5,14,TGTGCCAGCAGTTTAACTCAGGGTGGGGAGACCCAGTACTTC,CASSLTQGGETQYF
TRBV3-1/TRBV3-2,once,TRBD1,TRBJ1-1,15,TGTGCCAGCAGACACATCAGGGGGCGGGGGACTGAAGCTTTCTTT,CASRHIRGRGTEAFF
TRBV5-5,many,NA,TRBJ2-7,14,TGTGCCAGCAGCTCCTTAGCGGTGCTCGGGGAGCAGTACTTC,CASSSLAVLGEQYF
TRBV30,NA,TRBD2,TRBJ2-7,14,TGTGCCTGGAGGACTAGCGGGAGCTCCTACGAGCAGTACTTC,CAWRTSGSSYEQYF
TRBV7-2,NA,TRBD1,TRBJ1-6,13,TGTGCCAGCAGACAGGGGTATGGTTCACCCCTCCACTTT,CASRQGYGSPLHF
TRBV7-9,NA,NA,TRBJ2-5,12,TGTGCCAGCAGTTCCGGGGGAGAGACCCAGTACTTC,CASSSGGETQYF
TRBV3-1/TRBV3-2,NA,TRBD1,TRBJ1-2,14,TGTGCCAGCAGCCAAGGGGACAGGGCCCATGGCTACACCTTC,CASSQGDRAHGYTF
TRBV19,NA,TRBD1,TRBJ1-2,14,TGTGCCAGTAGGCCGGGACAGGGACCCTATGGCTACACCTTC,CASRPGQGPYGYTF
TRBV10-3,medium-sized,NA,TRBJ1-5,12,TGTGCCATCAGCGAGGACAGCCAGCCCCAGCATTTT,CAISEDSQPQHF
TRBV3-1/TRBV3-2,NA,NA,TRBJ2-7,13,TGTGCCAGCAGCCACTATAGCTCCTACGAGCAGTACTTC,CASSHYSSYEQYF
TRBV18,NA,NA,TRBJ2-6,19,TGTGCCAGCTCACGCGCCCCCGCAGGGTGGGAATGGGGGGCCAACGTCCTGACTTTC,CASSRAPAGWEWGANVLTF
TRBV6-2/TRBV6-3,many,TRBD1,TRBJ1-2,14,TGTGCCAGCAGTTACCCGGGACAGGTCTATGGCTACACCTTC,CASSYPGQVYGYTF
TRBV7-3,NA,TRBD2,TRBJ2-3,17,TGTGCCAGCAGCTCAGTGGATGGCGGGGGAGTCACAGATACGCAGTATTTT,CASSSVDGGGVTDTQYF
TRBV21-1,NA,NA,TRBJ1-5,18,TGTGCCAGCAGCGCCATAACCAACAGGGATTTATGGAGTCAGCCCCAGCATTTT,CASSAITNRDLWSQPQHF
TRBV20-1,NA,NA,TRBJ1-1,11,TGCAGTGCCAGAGGGCCCACTGAAGCTTTCTTT,CSARGPTEAFF